The 30 T cell receptor beta chains below come from one sample, sequenced in a study of blood T cells in healthy people across ages (dated by TCRdb to the mid-2010s). The library came from 5' RACE. The run used an Illumina HiSeq 2500. The second PCR ran for roughly 7 to 11 cycles and used a J-beta primer mix along with a sample-barcoded 5' primer. TCRdb reran the public reads through fastp at Q25 and MiXCR, keeping productive beta chains. All rows with the same CDR3 protein become a single entry with the most common DNA and genes. The sample profile shows 1.5 million to 2 million distinct CDR3 sequences; approximately 28% of them were found once. The ten most abundant clones make up approximately 7.7% of the sample. The sample was blood. These receptors all come from a woman aged 30 to 39 in good health.

This clonotype was detected ten times or more. V and J are TRBV20-1 and TRBJ2-7, with a weak D call TRBD2 (5 bases). V shed 5 bases and J shed 4 bases, with 18 bases lying between them. Per germline, CDR1 DFQATT and CDR2 SNEGSKA (reference sequence). The CDR3 covers 14 residues. Written as DNA, the CDR3 is TGCAGTGCTGTCTATCGGAGTGGCGGGTACGAGCAGTACTTC. This encodes CSAVYRSGGYEQYF.

The table lists this clonotype with many counts. This sequence joins TRBV20-1 and TRBJ2-5; TRBD1 might be the D (6 bases). Germline CDR1 DFQATT, CDR2 SNEGSKA (reference sequence). The CDR3 loop spans 11 amino acids. The CDR3: CSGTIQETQYF. CDR3 DNA sequence: TGCAGCGGGACAATCCAAGAGACCCAGTACTTC.

This clonotype was observed a handful of times. The chain joins TRBV11-2 to TRBJ2-1; D gene uncertain. V lost 6 bases and J lost 2, with 14 bases in between. Germline CDR1 is SGHAT and CDR2 is FQNNGV. The CDR3 contains 15 residues. CDR3: CASRTSRIAYNEQFF. CDR3 DNA sequence: TGTGCCAGCAGAACGTCCAGGATCGCCTACAATGAGCAGTTCTTC.

This clonotype was observed a few times. The chain combines TRBV7-8 with TRBJ2-5; D might be TRBD1 or TRBD2, each matching 5 bases. The germline gives CDR1 SGHVS, CDR2 FQNEAQ. V dropped 7 bases and J dropped 7 bases, with 19 bases sitting between them. The CDR3 runs to 14 residues. As DNA, the CDR3 is TGTGCCAGCATCGAGGTGGGGGAATACGGGACCCAGTACTTC. It yields the protein CASIEVGEYGTQYF.

The chain links TRBV2 to TRBJ2-5; 11 nucleotides line up with TRBD2. The CDR3 runs 15 residues. Trimming removed 2 bases from V and 5 bases from J; junction bases left unmatched: 4. Germline lookup yields CDR1 SNHLY and CDR2 FYNNEI. The CDR3 DNA reads as TGTGCCAGCAGTGAACAACTAGCGGGGGTCGAGACCCAGTACTTC. As protein: CASSEQLAGVETQYF.

The rearrangement joins TRBV3-1 to TRBJ2-5; 11 bases match TRBD2. Germline V CDR1 and CDR2: LGHDT, YNNKEL (reference sequence). The ends lost 4 bases at V and 5 bases at J; junction bases unmatched: 12. The CDR3 is 17 amino acids. The CDR3 region has the DNA TGTGCCAGCAGCCCTAACCAGCTAGCGGGGGGTAAGGAGACCCAGTACTTC. It specifies CASSPNQLAGGKETQYF.

This clonotype was observed a few times. This chain links TRBV20-1 with TRBJ1-1; D remains ambiguous. CDR3 length: 16 residues. Germline CDR1 is DFQATT and CDR2 is SNEGSKA (reference sequence). Trimming cost V 0 bases and J 0 bases, with 14 bases left between them. The CDR3 spells CSARDFRGGLNTEAFF. CDR3 bases: TGCAGTGCTAGAGATTTTCGAGGCGGATTGAACACTGAAGCTTTCTTT.

In this sample, this clonotype turned up a few times. This may be a read error: a much more frequent sequence differs by one nucleotide. The chain recombines TRBV6-1 with TRBJ2-6; TRBD1 matches 7 bases. Germline CDR1 and CDR2: MNHNS and SASEGT. CDR3 length equals 15 residues. The CDR3: CASFEGGSGANALTF. CDR3 DNA: TGTGCCAGCTTCGAAGGGGGCTCTGGGGCCAACGCCCTGACTTTC.

This clonotype was recorded many times. The chain carries TRBV12-3 or TRBV12-4 and TRBJ2-7, with TRBD1 as a possible D gene (5 bases). The ends were cut back, 5 bases at V and 6 bases at J, with 17 bases in the middle. The CDR3 runs to 14 residues. The CDR3 reads CASSTTVGSGEQYF. The CDR3 nucleotides read TGTGCCAGCAGTACGACAGTAGGTTCAGGCGAGCAGTACTTC.

The table lists this clonotype with many counts. The CDR3 region has the DNA TGTGCCAGCAGGAGAGGGGTCTATGGCTACACCTTC. Amino acids: CASRRGVYGYTF. The chain has TRBV6-5 and TRBJ1-2; a possible D gene is TRBD1 (5 bases). CDR3 size: 12 residues. Trimming pared 6 bases from V and 4 bases from J, leaving 9 bases between. Germline V CDR1 and CDR2: MNHEY, SVGAGI.

On this clonotype: Sequence at one end of the junction differs from germline and may be a read error. The V gene is TRBV11-1, the J gene TRBJ1-4; TRBD1 matches 7 bases. Per germline, CDR1 SGHAT and CDR2 FQDESV (reference sequence). CDR3 length: 14 residues. The CDR3 nucleotides are TGTGCCGGCAGCTTAGAGGGGGCGACGCGGAAACTGTTTTTT. It codes for CAGSLEGATRKLFF.

In regard to this clonotype: A read error may explain this, as a much larger clone is one base away. J is TRBJ2-7 and V is TRBV7-3; TRBD2 matches 7 bases. The CDR3 runs to 15 residues. Germline assignment: CDR1 SGHTA and CDR2 FQGTGA. This chain's CDR3 is CASSESGTTSYERYF. The DNA of the CDR3 is TGTGCCAGCAGCGAATCCGGGACTACTTCCTACGAGCGGTACTTC.

The rearrangement joins TRBV4-2 to TRBJ1-6, with a possible D match to TRBD1 (5 bases). Trimming took 1 base from V and 3 from J, leaving 10 bases between them. Germline V CDR1 and CDR2: LGHNA, YNFKEQ. This CDR3 has 16 amino acids. The CDR3 DNA reads as TGTGCCAGCAGCCAAGGGTACGGGGGCTATAATTCACCCCTCCACTTT. Encoded protein: CASSQGYGGYNSPLHF.

The chain combines TRBV10-3 with TRBJ2-7; 9 nucleotides align to TRBD2. The CDR3 is 13 residues long. J gave up 6 bases and V 3 bases, and 3 bases lay outside the gene matches. CDR1 and CDR2 from the germline V gene are ENHRY and SYGVKD. For the CDR3, the DNA is TGTGCCATCAGTGAAAGCGGGAGGACCGAGCAGTACTTC. This encodes CAISESGRTEQYF.

This clonotype was picked up many times. The chain has TRBV12-3 or TRBV12-4 and TRBJ2-5, with 12 bases identical to TRBD1. The CDR3 loop spans 15 amino acids. V shed 6 bases, J shed 6 bases, and the junction held 8 bases outside the gene matches. In DNA, the CDR3 is TGTGCCAGCAGCACCTCCGGGACAGGGGGCAAGACCCAGTACTTC. Residues: CASSTSGTGGKTQYF.

The chain links TRBV24-1 to TRBJ1-1; the D is unclear. V was shortened by 9 bases and J by 1 base, with 11 bases between the two germline ends. The CDR3 length is 13 residues. CDR1 is KGHDR and CDR2 is SFDVKD in the germline V gene. CDR3 in DNA: TGTGCCACCGACGGTGGAGGGAACACTGAAGCTTTCTTT. This sequence encodes CATDGGGNTEAFF.

In its sample, this clonotype was seen a few times. The chain carries TRBV7-9 and TRBJ2-3; no clear D. Germline CDR1 reads SEHNR; CDR2 reads FQNEAQ (reference sequence). V shed 3 bases and J shed 0 bases, with 10 bases lying between them. This CDR3 contains 15 residues. The CDR3 here is CASSFDWVSTDTQYF. The CDR3 DNA sequence: TGTGCCAGCAGCTTCGACTGGGTTAGCACAGATACGCAGTATTTT.

Notes on this clonotype: The germline gene is not matched at one end of the junction; a read error may be the cause. J is TRBJ2-2 and V is TRBV10-3; possibly TRBD2 for D (6 bases). Germline V gene data show CDR1 as ENHRY and CDR2 as SYGVKD. The CDR3 has 14 amino acids. The CDR3 DNA follows: TGTGTCATCTCTGAGGCGGGGAAGCCCGGGGAGCTGTTTTTT. Amino acid sequence: CVISEAGKPGELFF.

As for this clonotype: A junction end diverges from the germline sequence, so it may reflect a read error. This chain links TRBV5-1 with TRBJ1-2, with 9 bases fitting TRBD1. Germline V gene sequence: CDR1 SGHRS, CDR2 YFSETQ. The CDR3 length is 13 residues. The CDR3 sequence is CASRQGDNYGYIF. The CDR3 DNA follows: TGCGCCAGTAGACAGGGGGATAACTATGGCTACATCTTC.

This clonotype was observed many times. This chain uses TRBV6-1 with TRBJ2-4, with 7 bases aligning to TRBD1. Germline lookup yields CDR1 MNHNS and CDR2 SASEGT. V dropped 6 bases and J dropped 0; count of bases not matched to a gene: 17. The CDR3 is 19 amino acids. CDR3 nucleotide sequence: TGTGCCAGCAGGCGCGCGACGGGACAGCAGGAGGTAGCCAAAAACATTCAGTACTTC. Translation: CASRRATGQQEVAKNIQYF.

The sample holds a few counts of this clonotype. Germline is not matched at one junction end, which may reflect a read error. The V gene is TRBV9, the J gene TRBJ2-6; D is ambiguous. This CDR3 contains 12 residues. The germline CDR1 and CDR2 sequences are SGDLS and YYNGEE. CDR3 nucleotide sequence: TGTGCCAGCAGCGAGGCCCCCAACGTCCGGACTTTC. It translates to CASSEAPNVRTF.

The chain uses TRBV24-1 and TRBJ1-6; D ambiguous. V was pared by 9 bases and J by 12 bases, with 2 bases between. The CDR3 is 8 residues long. The germline V gene has CDR1 KGHDR and CDR2 SFDVKD. The CDR3 DNA sequence: TGTGCCACCGGACCCCTCCACTTT. Encoded protein: CATGPLHF.

The chain recombines TRBV5-1 with TRBJ1-6; D possibly corresponds to TRBD1 (5 bases). The CDR3 consists of 20 residues. Germline V gene sequence: CDR1 SGHRS, CDR2 YFSETQ. The V end lost 4 bases, the J end lost 0 bases, and 23 bases lay between the germline ends. CDR3 nucleotide sequence: TGCGCCAGCAGCAAGACTTGGGTTGTCGACAGCAACTCCTATAATTCACCCCTCCACTTT. It codes for CASSKTWVVDSNSYNSPLHF. The full variable domain, with the rest looked up from reference TRBV5-1 and TRBJ1-6, is KAGVTQTPRYLIKTRGQQVTLSCSPISGHRSVSWYQQTPGQGLQFLFEYFSETQRNKGNFPGRFSGRQFSNSRSEMNVSTLELGDSALYLCASSKTWVVDSNSYNSPLHFGNGTRLTVT.

This clonotype was counted a few times. V and J are TRBV7-9 and TRBJ1-2; 8 bases line up with TRBD1. There are 14 residues in the CDR3. CDR1 and CDR2 from the germline V gene are SEHNR and FQNEAQ (reference sequence). Trimming cost V 7 bases and J 6 bases; bases outside gene matches: 10. Here the CDR3 reads CASTSTGVKDGYTF. Written as DNA, the CDR3 is TGTGCCAGCACCTCGACAGGGGTTAAGGATGGCTACACCTTC.

The chain couples TRBV29-1 to TRBJ2-3, with unresolved D. CDR1 is SQVTM, CDR2 ANQGSEA, per germline. The CDR3 totals 13 residues. The ends were cut back, 6 bases at V and 0 bases at J, with 10 bases in the middle. CDR3 nucleotides: TGCAGCGTAACCCAGATAAGCACAGATACGCAGTATTTT. The encoded protein is CSVTQISTDTQYF.

This clonotype was counted only a few times. The rearrangement joins TRBV20-1 to TRBJ1-5; the match to TRBD1 covers 8 bases. Germline V gene sequence: CDR1 DFQATT, CDR2 SNEGSKA (reference sequence). The CDR3 has 15 amino acids. V was clipped by 5 bases and J by 4 bases; unmatched bases: 10. The CDR3 region is CSAGWTGRQNQPQHF. CDR3 DNA: TGCAGTGCTGGATGGACAGGGAGGCAGAATCAGCCCCAGCATTTT.

This chain joins TRBV20-1 and TRBJ1-2, with unresolved D. The CDR3 has 13 amino acids. Between the trimmed V and J ends, which lost 4 bases and 4 bases, there was a span of 13 bases. Germline V gene sequence: CDR1 DFQATT, CDR2 SNEGSKA (reference sequence). The CDR3 reads CSATNPGSYGYTF. The CDR3 DNA sequence: TGCAGTGCTACCAACCCGGGAAGCTATGGCTACACCTTC.

This clonotype has only a few counts. This chain joins TRBV2 and TRBJ2-7; tentatively, D is TRBD1 or TRBD2 (6 bases each). Looked up from germline, CDR1 is SNHLY and CDR2 is FYNNEI. The length of the CDR3 is 16 residues. Deletions cut 10 bases from V and 10 bases from J, with 32 bases between. The CDR3 sequence: CANSELGGGFQTPQYF. In DNA form, the CDR3 reads TGTGCCAACAGCGAGTTGGGGGGCGGATTCCAAACTCCTCAGTACTTC.

This clonotype was seen at least ten times. This CDR3 is CASSVETGGDYEQYF. In nucleotides, the CDR3 is TGTGCCAGCAGCGTAGAAACAGGGGGCGACTACGAGCAGTACTTC. The chain links TRBV9 to TRBJ2-7; 9 bases agree with TRBD1. The CDR3 is 15 amino acids. V gave up 0 bases and J gave up 3 bases; unmatched junction bases: 4. Germline assignment: CDR1 SGDLS and CDR2 YYNGEE.

The V call is TRBV5-6, the J call TRBJ2-7, with TRBD1 identical over 10 bases. The germline CDR1 and CDR2 sequences are SGHDT and YYEEEE. The CDR3 is made up of 14 amino acids. V lost 4 bases and J lost 6; bases outside the gene matches: 7. This chain's CDR3 is CASSITGTGVEQYF. The CDR3, as DNA: TGTGCCAGCAGCATAACCGGGACAGGGGTCGAGCAGTACTTC. Full variable domain (outside the CDR3, taken from reference TRBV5-6 and TRBJ2-7): DAGVTQSPTHLIKTRGQQVTLRCSPKSGHDTVSWYQQALGQGPQFIFQYYEEEERQRGNFPDRFSGHQFPNYSSELNVNALLLGDSALYLCASSITGTGVEQYFGPGTRLTVT.